The 20 T cell receptor beta chains presented below share a single source sample, sequenced in a study of blood T cell repertoires in COVID-19. Data came from immunoSEQ multiplex PCR; TCRdb stores just in-frame clones and leaves some out. The sample records about 150,000 clones, about 80% being singletons. Material for sequencing was peripheral blood. These receptor sequences come from a man aged 55 to 70 with acute or convalescent COVID-19.

This CDR3 reads CASSYLAGSYEQYF. In DNA form, the CDR3 reads TGTGCCAGCAGTTACTTGGCAGGGTCCTACGAGCAGTACTTC. The rearrangement joins TRBV6-5 to TRBJ2-7, with D perhaps matching TRBD1 (5 bases). CDR3 length: 14 residues. The V and J ends lost 1 base and 1 base respectively, with 8 bases between them. Germline V CDR1 and CDR2: MNHEY, SVGAGI.

V usage is TRBV6-5 and J usage is TRBJ1-5; no clear D gene. Germline loops: CDR1 MNHEY, CDR2 SVGAGI. The CDR3 consists of 15 residues. Trimming took off 5 bases at V and 5 bases at J, with 16 bases between the two ends. The CDR3 is CASSPRPGRDQPQHF. CDR3 sequence (DNA): TGTGCCAGCAGTCCCCGGCCGGGGAGGGATCAGCCCCAGCATTTT.

V usage is TRBV11-2 and J usage is TRBJ2-1, with 13 bases aligning to TRBD2. The CDR3 has 18 amino acids. Germline V lookup: CDR1 SGHAT, CDR2 FQNNGV. After removal of 3 bases from V and 6 bases from J, the junction contained 11 bases not matched to a gene. CDR3 protein: CASSFTSGRAKGLNEQFF. The CDR3 region has the DNA TGTGCCAGCAGCTTTACTAGCGGGAGGGCCAAGGGTCTCAATGAGCAGTTCTTC.

The J gene is TRBJ2-2, the V gene TRBV7-2; D gene uncertain. This CDR3 is built from 14 residues. Germline V gene lookup returns CDR1 SGHTA and CDR2 FQGNSA. The ends were cut back, 4 bases at V and 1 base at J, with 7 bases in the middle. Here the CDR3 DNA reads TGTGCCAGCAGCTCCTCGTTGAACACCGGGGAGCTGTTTTTT. Translation gives CASSSSLNTGELFF.

The chain employs TRBV7-2 and TRBJ1-1; D is uncertain. Deletions cut 1 base from V and 1 base from J, with 7 bases between. The CDR3 extends over 14 amino acids. In germline, CDR1 is SGHTA, CDR2 FQGNSA. The CDR3 here is CASSLVAGNTEAFF. The CDR3 DNA follows: TGTGCCAGCAGCTTAGTTGCCGGGAACACTGAAGCTTTCTTT.

The chain recombines TRBV4-3 with TRBJ2-3; possibly TRBD2 for D (5 bases). Trimming removed 0 bases from V and 1 base from J, with 17 bases in between. CDR3 length: 18 residues. Germline-derived CDR1 and CDR2 are LGHNA and YSLEER. CDR3 loop: CASSQDTWGASGTDTQYF. CDR3 coding DNA: TGCGCCAGCAGCCAAGATACCTGGGGAGCTTCGGGCACAGATACGCAGTATTTT.

This sequence joins TRBV9 and TRBJ2-2; TRBD2 agrees at 13 bases. V lost 4 bases and J lost 5; bases outside the gene matches: 5. The CDR3 totals 16 residues. Germline V gene lookup returns CDR1 SGDLS and CDR2 YYNGEE. The CDR3 nucleotides are TGTGCCAGCAGCTGGACTAGCGGGGGACCGACCGGGGAGCTGTTTTTT. Translating gives CASSWTSGGPTGELFF. Complete variable domain (other parts from reference TRBV9 and TRBJ2-2): DSGVTQTPKHLITATGQRVTLRCSPRSGDLSVYWYQQSLDQGLQFLIQYYNGEERAKGNILERFSAQQFPDLHSELNLSSLELGDSALYFCASSWTSGGPTGELFFGEGSRLTVL.

This chain links TRBV5-4 with TRBJ2-7; a possible D gene is TRBD2 (6 bases). CDR3 length: 14 amino acids. V was trimmed by 3 bases and J by 3 bases, leaving 13 bases between them. Germline loops: CDR1 SGHNT, CDR2 YYREEE (reference sequence). CDR3 bases: TGTGCCAGCAGCTCCGGAGGGACGGTCTACGAGCAGTACTTC. Its protein is CASSSGGTVYEQYF. The full variable domain, rest sourced from reference TRBV5-4 and TRBJ2-7, is ETGVTQSPTHLIKTRGQQVTLRCSSQSGHNTVSWYQQALGQGPQFIFQYYREEENGRGNFPPRFSGLQFPNYSSELNVNALELDDSALYLCASSSGGTVYEQYFGPGTRLTVT.

The chain is built from TRBV4-1 and TRBJ2-4; TRBD2 agrees at 10 bases. The germline CDR1 and CDR2 sequences are MGHRA and YSYEKL. There are 18 residues in the CDR3. After removal of 4 bases from V and 1 base from J, the junction contained 10 bases not matched to a gene. CDR3 region: CASSREAGGPWAKNIQYF. CDR3 DNA: TGCGCCAGCAGCCGAGAAGCGGGAGGGCCGTGGGCCAAAAACATTCAGTACTTC.

The V gene is TRBV6-5, the J gene TRBJ2-7; the match to TRBD2 covers 8 bases. Germline CDR1 and CDR2: MNHEY and SVGAGI. J was trimmed by 0 bases and V by 6 bases; bases with no gene match: 7. The length of the CDR3 is 15 residues. CDR3 loop: CASSTTSGSSYEQYF. The DNA of the CDR3 is TGTGCCAGCAGCACCACTAGCGGCAGCTCCTACGAGCAGTACTTC.

The rearrangement joins TRBV13 to TRBJ2-5, with D possibly being TRBD2 (5 bases). Germline lookup yields CDR1 PRHDT and CDR2 FYEKMQ (reference sequence). The CDR3 covers 16 residues. The V end lost 6 bases, the J end lost 2 bases, and 19 bases lay between the germline ends. The chain's CDR3 is CASSPPFPGEQETQYF. The CDR3 DNA follows: TGTGCCAGCAGTCCTCCCTTTCCCGGGGAGCAAGAGACCCAGTACTTC.

J is TRBJ1-1 and V is TRBV11-2; the D gene is possibly TRBD1 (5 bases). The length of the CDR3 is 14 residues. Trimming removed 5 bases from V and 1 base from J, with 11 bases in between. Germline V gives CDR1 SGHAT, CDR2 FQNNGV. The CDR3 loop is CASSLFQGNTEAFF. CDR3 coding DNA: TGTGCCAGCAGCCTCTTCCAGGGGAACACTGAAGCTTTCTTT.

The chain recombines TRBV27 with TRBJ1-3, with TRBD1 as a possible D gene (5 bases). Germline CDR1 MNHEY, CDR2 SMNVEV (reference sequence). CDR3 length: 15 amino acids. Trimming stripped 6 bases from V and 3 bases from J, with 15 bases between. CDR3 coding DNA: TGTGCCAGCAGCCCTCTCAGGGTTAGTGGAAACACCATATATTTT. This translates into CASSPLRVSGNTIYF.

The rearrangement uses TRBV6-5 and TRBJ2-2; D remains unclear. The CDR3 is made up of 13 amino acids. Germline assignment: CDR1 MNHEY and CDR2 SVGAGI. V was cut by 2 bases and J by 4 bases, with 5 bases left in between. CDR3: CASSYPGTGELFF. DNA for the CDR3: TGTGCCAGCAGTTACCCCGGCACCGGGGAGCTGTTTTTT.

CDR3 protein: CASSRMQGNYGYTF. CDR3 DNA sequence: TGTGCCAGCAGCCGCATGCAGGGGAACTATGGCTACACCTTC. V is TRBV5-4 and J is TRBJ1-2; D may be TRBD1 (6 bases). The CDR3 sequence is 14 residues long. V dropped 4 bases and J dropped 2 bases, with 12 bases sitting between them. Per germline, CDR1 SGHNT and CDR2 YYREEE (reference sequence). Together with reference TRBV5-4 and TRBJ1-2, the CDR3 gives the full variable domain: ETGVTQSPTHLIKTRGQQVTLRCSSQSGHNTVSWYQQALGQGPQFIFQYYREEENGRGNFPPRFSGLQFPNYSSELNVNALELDDSALYLCASSRMQGNYGYTFGSGTRLTVV.

The table lists this clone with a few counts. The J gene is TRBJ2-7, the V gene TRBV21-1; TRBD2 was called by the table and not checked on the DNA. TRBV21-1 is shown as a pseudogene. CDR3 length: 13 amino acids. The CDR3 is CASSLQGEREQYF. CDR3 nucleotide sequence: TGTGCCAGCAGCTTACAAGGTGAGCGCGAGCAGTACTTC.

CDR3 loop: CASSESGTAGYTF. CDR3 in DNA: TGTGCCAGCAGTGAATCAGGCACGGCTGGCTACACCTTC. The rearrangement links TRBV2 to TRBJ1-2; D unresolved. The CDR3 covers 13 residues. Germline assignment: CDR1 SNHLY and CDR2 FYNNEI. V dropped 2 bases and J dropped 7 bases, with 11 bases sitting between them.

The chain combines TRBV2 with TRBJ2-1; the D is unclear. Germline CDR1 and CDR2: SNHLY and FYNNEI. The V end was cut by 7 bases, the J end by 4 bases, with 23 bases between. The CDR3 totals 17 residues. CDR3 DNA sequence: TGTGCCAGCATAGGCAGGAACTCCCTTCAACGGTACAATGAGCAGTTCTTC. As protein: CASIGRNSLQRYNEQFF.

The gene calls are TRBV9 and TRBJ1-4, with 7 bases fitting TRBD1. This CDR3 has 14 residues. V shed 4 bases, J shed 15 bases, and the junction held 15 bases outside the gene matches. Per germline, CDR1 SGDLS and CDR2 YYNGEE. The CDR3 sequence: CASSLSLTGPVVFF. The CDR3 DNA follows: TGTGCCAGCAGCCTATCCTTGACAGGGCCAGTGGTGTTTTTT. The full variable domain, completed using reference TRBV9 and TRBJ1-4, is DSGVTQTPKHLITATGQRVTLRCSPRSGDLSVYWYQQSLDQGLQFLIQYYNGEERAKGNILERFSAQQFPDLHSELNLSSLELGDSALYFCASSLSLTGPVVFFGSGTQLSVL.

This sequence joins TRBV18 and TRBJ1-2; unclear D gene. The germline gives CDR1 KGHSH, CDR2 LQKENI. V was trimmed by 1 base and J by 5 bases, leaving 8 bases between them. The CDR3 extends over 13 amino acids. CDR3 amino acids: CASSPLRDYGYTF. The CDR3 DNA reads as TGTGCCAGCTCACCACTGAGGGATTATGGCTACACCTTC.